The subject of this entry is one T cell receptor beta chain. What it recognizes is unknown. The data were obtained in a study of cytomegalovirus exposure and HLA in healthy donors. The CDR3 sequence is 15 residues long. PCR employed 60 Vbeta and 13 Jbeta primers. Sequenced by immunoSEQ multiplex PCR; TCRdb stores in-frame clones only, minus some. Of 250,000 to 300,000 clones listed, around nine tenths are singletons. Study results and caveats: About 90% or about 30% of the time was how often most TCR beta V segments were productive, according to an earlier analysis.

The sequence was obtained from a girl aged 2 to 10 in good health and CMV-seronegative. Sequenced: PBMCs. The rearrangement joins TRBV21-1 to TRBJ1-2; the table names TRBD1, a call not compared with the DNA. TRBV21-1 is a pseudogene segment. In nucleotides, the CDR3 is TGTGCCAGCAGCAAAGCGCAGGGAAATAACTATGGCTACACCTTC. Amino acid sequence: CASSKAQGNNYGYTF.